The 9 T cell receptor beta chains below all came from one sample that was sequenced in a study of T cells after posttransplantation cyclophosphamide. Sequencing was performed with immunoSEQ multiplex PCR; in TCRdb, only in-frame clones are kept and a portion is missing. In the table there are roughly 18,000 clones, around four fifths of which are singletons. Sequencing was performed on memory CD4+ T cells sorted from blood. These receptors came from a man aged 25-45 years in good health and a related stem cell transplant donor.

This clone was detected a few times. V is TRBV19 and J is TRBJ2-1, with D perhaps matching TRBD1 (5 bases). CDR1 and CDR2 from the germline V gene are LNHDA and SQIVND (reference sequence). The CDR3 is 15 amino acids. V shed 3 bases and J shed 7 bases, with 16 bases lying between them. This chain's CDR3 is CASSIQGTTGNEQFF. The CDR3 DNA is TGTGCCAGTAGTATTCAGGGAACTACGGGTAATGAGCAGTTCTTC.

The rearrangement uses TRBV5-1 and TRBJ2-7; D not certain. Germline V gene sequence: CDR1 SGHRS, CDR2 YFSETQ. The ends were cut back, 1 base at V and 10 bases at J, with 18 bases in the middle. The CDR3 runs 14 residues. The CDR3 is CASSLTLTDTSQYF. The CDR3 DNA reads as TGCGCCAGCAGCTTGACCCTAACAGATACGAGCCAGTACTTC.

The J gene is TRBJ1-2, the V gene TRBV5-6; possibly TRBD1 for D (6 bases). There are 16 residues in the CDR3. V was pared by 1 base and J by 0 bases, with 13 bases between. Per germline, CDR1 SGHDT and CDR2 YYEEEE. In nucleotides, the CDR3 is TGTGCCAGCAGCTTGAGGAGGGGGGGTTCTAACTATGGCTACACCTTC. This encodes CASSLRRGGSNYGYTF.

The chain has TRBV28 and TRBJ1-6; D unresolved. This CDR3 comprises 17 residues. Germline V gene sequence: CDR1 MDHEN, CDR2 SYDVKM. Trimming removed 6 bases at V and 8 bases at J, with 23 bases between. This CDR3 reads CASRLPGRGFADSPLHF. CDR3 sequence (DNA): TGTGCCAGCAGGCTACCGGGGAGAGGGTTTGCGGATTCACCCCTCCACTTT.

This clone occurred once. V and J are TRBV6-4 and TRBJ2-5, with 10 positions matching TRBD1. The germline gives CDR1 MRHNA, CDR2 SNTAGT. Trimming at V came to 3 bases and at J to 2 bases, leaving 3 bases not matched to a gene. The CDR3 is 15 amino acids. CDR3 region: CASSEGQGHQETQYF. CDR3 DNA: TGTGCCAGCAGTGAGGGACAGGGGCATCAAGAGACCCAGTACTTC.

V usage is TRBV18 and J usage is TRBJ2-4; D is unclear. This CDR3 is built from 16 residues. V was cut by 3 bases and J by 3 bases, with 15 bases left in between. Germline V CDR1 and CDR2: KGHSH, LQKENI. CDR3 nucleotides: TGTGCCAGCTCACCCCAGAGTTCCCCTAGCAAAAACATTCAGTACTTC. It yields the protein CASSPQSSPSKNIQYF.

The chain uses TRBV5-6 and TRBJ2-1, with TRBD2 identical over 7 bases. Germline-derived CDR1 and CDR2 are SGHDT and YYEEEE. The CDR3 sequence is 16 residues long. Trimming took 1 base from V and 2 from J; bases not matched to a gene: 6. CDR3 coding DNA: TGTGCCAGCAGCTTGCGGCGGGGGAGGGCCTACAATGAGCAGTTCTTC. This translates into CASSLRRGRAYNEQFF.

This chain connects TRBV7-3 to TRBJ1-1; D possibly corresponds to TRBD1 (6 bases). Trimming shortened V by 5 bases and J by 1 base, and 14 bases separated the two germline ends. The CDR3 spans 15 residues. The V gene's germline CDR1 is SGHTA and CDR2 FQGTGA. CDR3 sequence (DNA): TGTGCCAGCAGCATACAGGGCTATTCGAACACTGAAGCTTTCTTT. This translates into CASSIQGYSNTEAFF.

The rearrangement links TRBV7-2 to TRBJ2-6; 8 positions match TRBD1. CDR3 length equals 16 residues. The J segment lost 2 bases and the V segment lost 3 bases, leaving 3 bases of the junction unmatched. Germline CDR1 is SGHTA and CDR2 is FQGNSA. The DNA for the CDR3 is TGTGCCAGCAGCTTGCAACAGGGGGCTGGGGCCAACGTCCTGACTTTC. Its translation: CASSLQQGAGANVLTF.